The text below deals with one T cell receptor beta chain. As yet, its antigen is unknown. These data are taken from a study of T cells in localized non-small cell lung cancer. Study-wide results and limits: A median of roughly 55 of the top 100 tumor clones appeared in adjacent lung, which was paired and uninvolved. Because only a single region of the tumor was sequenced, heterogeneity remains possible. Of the tissues analyzed, uninvolved adjacent lung showed maximal T cell clonality, greater than tumor.

The method was immunoSEQ multiplex PCR; TCRdb's version includes in-frame clones alone and lacks a portion of them. The table shows tens of thousands of clones, with more than 70% occurring only once. The material sequenced was peripheral blood, taken before any cancer treatment. The clonotype originates from a woman aged 40-69 years with stage I squamous cell lung carcinoma.

The CDR3 here is CASSLNRGAYNEQFF. CDR3 in DNA: TGTGCCAGCAGCCTTAACAGGGGCGCTTACAATGAGCAGTTCTTC. The chain is built from TRBV11-2 and TRBJ2-1; 7 nucleotides agree with TRBD1. The CDR3 extends over 15 amino acids. CDR1 and CDR2 from the germline V gene are SGHAT and FQNNGV. Trimming at V came to 5 bases and at J to 4 bases, leaving 8 bases not matched to a gene.